The 7 T cell receptor beta chains listed next were all sequenced from one sample in a study of blood T cell repertoires in COVID-19. Sequenced by immunoSEQ multiplex PCR; TCRdb stores in-frame clones only, minus some. The sample includes about 130,000 clones, around 73% of them seen just once. Specimen: peripheral blood. Every receptor here comes from a man aged 55 to 70 who had recovered from COVID-19.

The chain recombines TRBV6-2 or TRBV6-3 with TRBJ1-2; D remains unclear. V dropped 2 bases and J dropped 8 bases, with 12 bases sitting between them. The CDR3 is 13 residues long. CDR1 and CDR2 (germline): MNHEY, SVGEGT. The CDR3 region is CASSYQPAGGYTF. The CDR3 nucleotides read TGTGCCAGCAGTTACCAACCCGCGGGCGGCTACACCTTC.

This clone was detected a few times. This chain links TRBV2 with TRBJ2-1, with 11 bases fitting TRBD2. The CDR3 length is 14 residues. Germline V gene data show CDR1 as SNHLY and CDR2 as FYNNEI. J gave up 7 bases and V 6 bases, and 5 bases lay outside the gene matches. CDR3: CASSRLAGRNEQFF. DNA of the CDR3: TGTGCCAGCAGCCGACTAGCGGGGAGGAATGAGCAGTTCTTC.

The chain links TRBV4-2 to TRBJ2-7; 8 bases match TRBD2. The V and J ends lost 0 bases and 2 bases, in that order; junction bases with no gene match: 6. This CDR3 spans 16 amino acids. Germline assignment: CDR1 LGHNA and CDR2 YNFKEQ. The chain's CDR3 is CASSQDRNSGAYEQYF. The CDR3 region has the DNA TGTGCCAGCAGCCAAGATAGGAATAGCGGGGCCTACGAGCAGTACTTC.

The chain combines TRBV5-4 with TRBJ1-2; D unresolved. Germline CDR1 SGHNT, CDR2 YYREEE (reference sequence). V was clipped by 3 bases and J by 1 base, with 10 bases between them. CDR3 length equals 14 residues. CDR3: CASSSRQHNYGYTF. CDR3 bases: TGTGCCAGCAGCTCCAGACAACATAACTATGGCTACACCTTC.

This chain uses TRBV5-4 with TRBJ2-1; 7 bases fit TRBD2. The V gene end was trimmed by 4 bases and the J gene end by 13 bases; junction bases not matched to a gene: 14. In germline, CDR1 is SGHNT, CDR2 YYREEE (reference sequence). This CDR3 is 14 amino acids long. CDR3 in amino acids: CASSPGLGAINQFF. CDR3 DNA: TGTGCCAGCAGCCCCGGACTAGGAGCGATCAATCAGTTCTTC.

The chain joins TRBV7-8 to TRBJ1-6; the D is unclear. The CDR3 covers 12 residues. Trimming shortened V by 5 bases and J by 9 bases, and 8 bases separated the two germline ends. The germline V gene encodes CDR1 SGHVS and CDR2 FQNEAQ. The CDR3 region is CASSPGSSPLHF. CDR3 coding DNA: TGTGCCAGCAGCCCAGGATCTTCACCCCTCCACTTT.

The chain links TRBV6-5 to TRBJ1-2; TRBD1 aligns across 7 bases. Germline assignment: CDR1 MNHEY and CDR2 SVGAGI. V shed 5 bases and J 7 bases; nucleotides not matched to a gene: 13. This CDR3 has 15 amino acids. Written as DNA, the CDR3 is TGTGCCAGCAGTCGCCTCTTACAGGGGTCCTCTGGCTACACCTTC. Protein product: CASSRLLQGSSGYTF.